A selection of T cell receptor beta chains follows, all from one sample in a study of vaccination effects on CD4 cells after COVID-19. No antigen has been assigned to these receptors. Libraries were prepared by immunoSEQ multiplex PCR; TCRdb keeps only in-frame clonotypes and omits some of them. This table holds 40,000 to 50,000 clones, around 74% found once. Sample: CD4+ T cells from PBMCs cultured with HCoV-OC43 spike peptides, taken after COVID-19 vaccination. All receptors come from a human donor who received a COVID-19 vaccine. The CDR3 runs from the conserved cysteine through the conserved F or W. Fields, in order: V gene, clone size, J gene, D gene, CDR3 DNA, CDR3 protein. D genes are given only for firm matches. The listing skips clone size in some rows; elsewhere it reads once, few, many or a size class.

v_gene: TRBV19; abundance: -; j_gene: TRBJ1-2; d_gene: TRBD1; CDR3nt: TGTGCCAGTAGGGACGGACAGGACGTCTACACCTTC; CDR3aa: CASRDGQDVYTF
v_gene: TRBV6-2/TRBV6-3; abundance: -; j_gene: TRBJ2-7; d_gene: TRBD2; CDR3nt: TGTGCCAGCAGCCCGCGGACTAGCGGGAGGCCCACCGGGTACGAGCAGTACTTC; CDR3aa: CASSPRTSGRPTGYEQYF
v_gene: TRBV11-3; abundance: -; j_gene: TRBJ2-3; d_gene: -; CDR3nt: TGTGCCAGCAGCTGGACTGGGACGGGCACAGATACGCAGTATTTT; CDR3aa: CASSWTGTGTDTQYF
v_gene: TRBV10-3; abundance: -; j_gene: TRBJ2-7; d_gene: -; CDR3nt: TGTGCCATCAGTGATCCACCCTACGAGCAGTACTTC; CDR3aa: CAISDPPYEQYF
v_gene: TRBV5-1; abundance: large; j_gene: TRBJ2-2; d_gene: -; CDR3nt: TGCGCCAGCAGCCCAGGCACGAGCGACACCGGGGAGCTGTTTTTT; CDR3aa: CASSPGTSDTGELFF
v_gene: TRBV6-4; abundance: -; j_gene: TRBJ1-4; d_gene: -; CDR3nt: TGTGCCAGCATTTTTATGGGTGAGCAAACCGAAAGTAATGAAAAACTGTTTTTT; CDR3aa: CASIFMGEQTESNEKLFF
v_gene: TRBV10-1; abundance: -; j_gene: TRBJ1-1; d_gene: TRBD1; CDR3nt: TGCGCCAGCAGTGAAGGGGGCAGGGTGAACACTGAAGCTTTCTTT; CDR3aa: CASSEGGRVNTEAFF
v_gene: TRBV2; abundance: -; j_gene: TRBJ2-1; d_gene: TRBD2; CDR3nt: TGTGCCAGCGACCTGGGACTACCCTTCAATGAGCAGTTCTTC; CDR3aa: CASDLGLPFNEQFF
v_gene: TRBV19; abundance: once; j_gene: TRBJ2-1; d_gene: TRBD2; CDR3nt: TGTGCCAGTAGTATTGGGGTAGCGGGTATTCTCGTTGAGCAGTTCTTC; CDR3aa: CASSIGVAGILVEQFF
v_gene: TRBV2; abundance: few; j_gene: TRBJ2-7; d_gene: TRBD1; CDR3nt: TGTGCCAGCATCCCGGGACAGGGGGAAACCTACGAGCAGTACTTC; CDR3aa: CASIPGQGETYEQYF
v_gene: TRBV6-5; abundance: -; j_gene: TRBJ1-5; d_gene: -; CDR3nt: TGTGCCAGCAGTTACTCGGGACAACACAATCAGCCCCAGCATTTT; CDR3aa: CASSYSGQHNQPQHF
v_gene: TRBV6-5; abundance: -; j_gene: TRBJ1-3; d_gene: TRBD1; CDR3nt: TGTGCCAGCAGGGGGACAGGGGGCTTGGAAAACACCATATATTTT; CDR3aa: CASRGTGGLENTIYF
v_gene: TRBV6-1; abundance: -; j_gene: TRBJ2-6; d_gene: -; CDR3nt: TGTGCCAGCAGTGAAATAGTTGGTGCTGGGGCCAACGTCCTGACTTTC; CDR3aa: CASSEIVGAGANVLTF
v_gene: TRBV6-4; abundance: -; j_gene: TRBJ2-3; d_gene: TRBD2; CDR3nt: TGTGCCAGCAGTGACGGACTAGCGGGAGGGATCACAGATACGCAGTATTTT; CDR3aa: CASSDGLAGGITDTQYF
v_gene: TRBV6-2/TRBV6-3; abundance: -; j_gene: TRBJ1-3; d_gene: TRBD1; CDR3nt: TGTGCCAGCAGTTACGGACAGGCCGGAGGAAACACCATATATTTT; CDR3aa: CASSYGQAGGNTIYF
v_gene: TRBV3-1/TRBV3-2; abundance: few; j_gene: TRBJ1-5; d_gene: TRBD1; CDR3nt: TGTGCCAGCAGCTTAGGGGACAGGGAGAGGCATTTT; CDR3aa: CASSLGDRERHF
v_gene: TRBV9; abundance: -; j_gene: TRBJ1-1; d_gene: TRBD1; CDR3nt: TGTGCCAGCAGCGTTGGACAGGACAACACTGAAGCTTTCTTT; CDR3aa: CASSVGQDNTEAFF
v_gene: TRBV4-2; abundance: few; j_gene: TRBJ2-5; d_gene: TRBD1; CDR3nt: TGTGCCAGCAGCCCGTATTTTCCGGGACAGGACCAAGAGACCCAGTACTTC; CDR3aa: CASSPYFPGQDQETQYF
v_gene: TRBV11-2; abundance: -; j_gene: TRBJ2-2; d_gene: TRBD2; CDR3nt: TGTGCCAGCAGCTTATATGGCGGGAGTGGGACCGGGGAGCTGTTTTTT; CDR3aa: CASSLYGGSGTGELFF
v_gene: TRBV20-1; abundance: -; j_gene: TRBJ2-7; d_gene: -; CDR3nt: TGCAGTGCTAGTCCCCCAGATAAGCTGCCCTACGAGCAGTACTTC; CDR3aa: CSASPPDKLPYEQYF
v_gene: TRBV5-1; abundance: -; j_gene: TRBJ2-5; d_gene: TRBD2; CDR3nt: TGCGCCAGCCGCCTATCTAGCGGGAGCCAAGAGACCCAGTACTTC; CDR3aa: CASRLSSGSQETQYF
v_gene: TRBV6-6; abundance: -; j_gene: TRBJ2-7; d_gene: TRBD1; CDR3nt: TGTGCCAGCAGTACGCCGGGACAGGGGTCAGAGCAGTACTTC; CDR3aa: CASSTPGQGSEQYF
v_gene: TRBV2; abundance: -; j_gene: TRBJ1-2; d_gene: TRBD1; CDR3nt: TGTGCCAGCAGCGACAATCCCTCAGGACAGGGCTATGGCTACACCTTC; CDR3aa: CASSDNPSGQGYGYTF
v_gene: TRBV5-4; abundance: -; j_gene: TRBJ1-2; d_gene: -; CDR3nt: TGTGCCAGCAGCTTGGTGCCGGGACGGGGCAGCCCTCTGGGCTACACCTTC; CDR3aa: CASSLVPGRGSPLGYTF
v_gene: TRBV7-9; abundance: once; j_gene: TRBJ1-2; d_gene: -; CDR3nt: TGTGCCAGCAGCTACCCACGTATAAGAACCGATGGCTACACCTTC; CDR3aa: CASSYPRIRTDGYTF
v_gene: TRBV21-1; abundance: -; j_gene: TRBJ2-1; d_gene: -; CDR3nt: TGTGCCAGCAGCAAGCCAAGTCTAGCGGGAGTTGGTGAGCAGTTCTTC; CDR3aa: CASSKPSLAGVGEQFF
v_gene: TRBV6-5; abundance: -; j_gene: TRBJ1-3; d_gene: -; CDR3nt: TGTGCCAGCAGTTCGGGGCCCACCATATATTTT; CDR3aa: CASSSGPTIYF
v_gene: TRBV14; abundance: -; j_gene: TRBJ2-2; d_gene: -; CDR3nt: TGTGCCAGCAGCTTCAATAGCGGTCGCACCGGGGAGCTGTTTTTT; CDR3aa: CASSFNSGRTGELFF
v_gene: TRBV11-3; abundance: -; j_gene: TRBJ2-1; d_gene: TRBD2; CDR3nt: TGTGCCAGCAGTAAGGGACTAGCGGGATACAATGAGCAGTTCTTC; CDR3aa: CASSKGLAGYNEQFF
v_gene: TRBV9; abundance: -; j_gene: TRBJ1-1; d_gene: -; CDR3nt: TGTGCCAGCAGTACAGGGACGTTGAACACTGAAGCTTTCTTT; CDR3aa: CASSTGTLNTEAFF